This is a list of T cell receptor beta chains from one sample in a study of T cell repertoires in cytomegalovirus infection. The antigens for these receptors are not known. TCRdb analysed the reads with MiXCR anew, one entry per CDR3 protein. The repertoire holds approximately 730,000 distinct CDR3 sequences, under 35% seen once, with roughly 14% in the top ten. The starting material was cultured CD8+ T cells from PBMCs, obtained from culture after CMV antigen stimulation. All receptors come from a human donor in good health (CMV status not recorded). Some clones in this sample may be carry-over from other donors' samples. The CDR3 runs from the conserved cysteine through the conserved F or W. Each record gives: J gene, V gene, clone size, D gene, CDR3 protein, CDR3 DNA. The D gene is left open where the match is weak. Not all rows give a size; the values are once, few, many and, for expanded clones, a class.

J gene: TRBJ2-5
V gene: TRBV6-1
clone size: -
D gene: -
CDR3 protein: CASSLGSWQQETQYF
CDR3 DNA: TGTGCCAGCAGTCTTGGATCGTGGCAGCAAGAGACCCAGTACTTC

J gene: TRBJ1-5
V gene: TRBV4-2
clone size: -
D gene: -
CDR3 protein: CASSQYSTGYQPQHF
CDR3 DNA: TGTGCCAGCAGCCAATACAGTACCGGGTATCAGCCCCAGCATTTT

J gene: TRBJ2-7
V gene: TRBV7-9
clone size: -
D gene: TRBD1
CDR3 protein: CASSSTGTGGGEQYF
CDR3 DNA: TGTGCCAGCAGCTCGACCGGGACAGGGGGCGGTGAGCAGTACTTC

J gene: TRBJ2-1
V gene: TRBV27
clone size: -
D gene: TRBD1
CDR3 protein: CASSLLGQGADEQFF
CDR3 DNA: TGTGCCAGCAGTTTATTGGGACAGGGGGCGGATGAGCAGTTCTTC

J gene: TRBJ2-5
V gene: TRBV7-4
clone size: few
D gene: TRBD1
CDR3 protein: CASSSRVGGKETQYF
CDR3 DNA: TGTGCCAGCAGCTCCCGAGTAGGGGGCAAGGAGACCCAGTACTTC

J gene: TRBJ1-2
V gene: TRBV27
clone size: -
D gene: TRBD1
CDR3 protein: CASSLYQGQGGYGYTF
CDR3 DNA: TGTGCCAGCAGTTTATATCAGGGACAGGGGGGCTATGGCTACACCTTC

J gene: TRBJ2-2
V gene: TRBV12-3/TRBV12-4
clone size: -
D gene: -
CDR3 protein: CASTRDTGELFF
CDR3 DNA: TGTGCCAGCACCAGGGATACCGGGGAGCTGTTTTTT

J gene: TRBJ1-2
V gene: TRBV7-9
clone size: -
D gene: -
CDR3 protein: CASSPRTLPTF
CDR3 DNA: TGTGCCAGCAGCCCTCGTACCCTGCCCACCTTC

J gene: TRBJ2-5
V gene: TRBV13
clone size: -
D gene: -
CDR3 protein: CASSLKDWQETQYF
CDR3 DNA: TGTGCCAGCAGCCTCAAGGATTGGCAAGAGACCCAGTACTTC

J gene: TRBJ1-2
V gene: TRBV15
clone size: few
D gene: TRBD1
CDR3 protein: CATSKRGQGVFGYTF
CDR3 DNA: TGTGCCACCAGCAAGCGGGGACAGGGGGTTTTTGGCTACACCTTC

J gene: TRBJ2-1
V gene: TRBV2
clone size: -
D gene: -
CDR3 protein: CASMRRAVNKRNEQFF
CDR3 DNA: TGTGCCAGCATGAGGAGGGCGGTCAACAAGCGGAATGAGCAGTTCTTC

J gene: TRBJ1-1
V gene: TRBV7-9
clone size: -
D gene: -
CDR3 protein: CASSLGEPAFF
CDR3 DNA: TGTGCCAGCAGCTTAGGTGAGCCAGCTTTCTTT

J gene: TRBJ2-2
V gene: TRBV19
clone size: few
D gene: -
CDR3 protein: CASTWGSETGELFF
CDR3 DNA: TGTGCCAGTACCTGGGGGTCGGAGACCGGGGAGCTGTTTTTT

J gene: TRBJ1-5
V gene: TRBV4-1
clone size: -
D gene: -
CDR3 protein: CASSQEMGISQPQHF
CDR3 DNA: TGCGCCAGCAGCCAAGAGATGGGAATAAGTCAGCCCCAGCATTTT

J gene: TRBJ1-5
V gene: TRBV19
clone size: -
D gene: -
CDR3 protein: CASSIRAGYSNQPQHF
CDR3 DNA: TGTGCCAGTAGTATTCGGGCAGGCTATAGCAATCAGCCCCAGCATTTT

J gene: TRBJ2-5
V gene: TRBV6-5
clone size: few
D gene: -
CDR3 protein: CASSSFSGRGGWTQYF
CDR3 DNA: TGTGCCAGCAGCTCCTTTTCCGGTCGAGGAGGTTGGACCCAGTACTTC

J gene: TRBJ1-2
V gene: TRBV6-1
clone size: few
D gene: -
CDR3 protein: CASGRAPGYTF
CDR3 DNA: TGTGCCAGCGGCAGGGCCCCTGGCTACACCTTC

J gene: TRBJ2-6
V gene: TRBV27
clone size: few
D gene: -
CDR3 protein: CASSLNGANVLTF
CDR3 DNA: TGTGCCAGCAGTTTAAATGGGGCCAACGTCCTGACTTTC

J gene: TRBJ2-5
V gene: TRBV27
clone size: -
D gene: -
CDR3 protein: CASSLLLGGETQYF
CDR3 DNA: TGTGCCAGCAGTTTACTTTTGGGGGGAGAGACCCAGTACTTC

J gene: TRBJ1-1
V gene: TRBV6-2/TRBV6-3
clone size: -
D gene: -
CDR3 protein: CASSFYLEAFF
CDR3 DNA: TGTGCCAGCAGTTTCTACCTTGAAGCTTTCTTT

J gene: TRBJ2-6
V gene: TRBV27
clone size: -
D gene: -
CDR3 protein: CASSLAPPDRPFLSGANVLTF
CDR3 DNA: TGTGCCAGCAGCCTGGCCCCCCCCGACAGGCCATTCCTCTCTGGGGCCAACGTCCTGACTTTC

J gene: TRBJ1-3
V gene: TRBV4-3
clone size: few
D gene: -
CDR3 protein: CASSQDGTYSGNTIYF
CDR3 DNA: TGCGCCAGCAGCCAAGACGGGACTTACTCTGGAAACACCATATATTTT

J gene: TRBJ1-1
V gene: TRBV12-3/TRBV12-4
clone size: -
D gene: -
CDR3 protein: CASNFAGDAFF
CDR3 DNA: TGTGCCAGCAATTTTGCAGGGGACGCTTTCTTT

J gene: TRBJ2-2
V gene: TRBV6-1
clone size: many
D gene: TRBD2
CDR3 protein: CASSCREGYTGELFF
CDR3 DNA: TGTGCCAGCAGTTGTCGGGAGGGGTACACCGGGGAGCTGTTTTTT

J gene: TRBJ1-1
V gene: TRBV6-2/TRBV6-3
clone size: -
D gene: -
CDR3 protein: CASSLFADTEAFF
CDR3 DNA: TGTGCCAGCAGCCTATTCGCGGACACTGAAGCTTTCTTT

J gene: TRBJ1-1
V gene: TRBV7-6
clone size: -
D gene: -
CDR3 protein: CASSLPGGNAEAFF
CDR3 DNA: TGTGCCAGCAGCTTACCAGGAGGGAACGCTGAAGCTTTCTTT

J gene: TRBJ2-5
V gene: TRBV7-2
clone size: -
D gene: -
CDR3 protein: CASSLRTWILQETQYF
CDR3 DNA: TGTGCCAGCAGCTTACGGACCTGGATCCTTCAAGAGACCCAGTACTTC

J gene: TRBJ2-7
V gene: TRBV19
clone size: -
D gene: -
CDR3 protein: CASRYSLSSRREQYF
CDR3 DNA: TGTGCCAGTAGGTACTCACTGAGCTCGAGACGCGAGCAGTACTTC

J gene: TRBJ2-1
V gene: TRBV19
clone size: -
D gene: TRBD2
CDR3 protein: CASSIPASGAAYIEQFF
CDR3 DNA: TGTGCCAGTAGTATTCCGGCAAGCGGGGCTGCCTACATTGAGCAGTTCTTC

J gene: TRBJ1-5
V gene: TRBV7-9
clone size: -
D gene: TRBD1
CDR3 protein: CASSQLGQGNQPQHF
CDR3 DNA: TGTGCCAGCAGCCAGCTGGGACAGGGTAATCAGCCCCAGCATTTT

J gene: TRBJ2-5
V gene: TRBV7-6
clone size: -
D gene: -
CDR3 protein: CASSSTGPTTQYF
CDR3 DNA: TGTGCCAGCAGCTCAACGGGCCCTACGACCCAGTACTTC

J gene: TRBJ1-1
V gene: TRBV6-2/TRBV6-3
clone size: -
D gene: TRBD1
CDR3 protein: CASSTPMDRGLNTEAFF
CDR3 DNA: TGTGCCAGCAGTACCCCGATGGACAGGGGGCTGAACACTGAAGCTTTCTTT

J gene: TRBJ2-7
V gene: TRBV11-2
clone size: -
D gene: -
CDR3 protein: CASSLDLRAAGYEQYF
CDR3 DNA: TGTGCCAGCAGCTTAGATCTAAGGGCGGCAGGGTACGAGCAGTACTTC

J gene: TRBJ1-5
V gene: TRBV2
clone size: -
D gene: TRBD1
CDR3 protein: CASSVAGQGASNQPQHF
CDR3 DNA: TGTGCCAGCAGTGTGGCGGGACAGGGGGCCAGCAATCAGCCCCAGCATTTT

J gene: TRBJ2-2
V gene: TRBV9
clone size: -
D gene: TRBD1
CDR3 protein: CASSVFSLPGTGNTGELFF
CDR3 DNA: TGTGCCAGCAGCGTTTTCAGCCTACCTGGGACAGGGAACACCGGGGAGCTGTTTTTT

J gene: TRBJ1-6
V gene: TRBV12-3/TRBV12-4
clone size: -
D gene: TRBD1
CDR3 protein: CASSFIRLRQGNSPLHF
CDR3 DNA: TGTGCCAGCAGTTTTATAAGACTGCGACAGGGTAATTCACCCCTCCACTTT

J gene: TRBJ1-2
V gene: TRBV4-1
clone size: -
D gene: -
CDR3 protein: CASSQERTVPNYGYTF
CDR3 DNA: TGCGCCAGCAGCCAAGAGAGGACAGTGCCTAACTATGGCTACACCTTC